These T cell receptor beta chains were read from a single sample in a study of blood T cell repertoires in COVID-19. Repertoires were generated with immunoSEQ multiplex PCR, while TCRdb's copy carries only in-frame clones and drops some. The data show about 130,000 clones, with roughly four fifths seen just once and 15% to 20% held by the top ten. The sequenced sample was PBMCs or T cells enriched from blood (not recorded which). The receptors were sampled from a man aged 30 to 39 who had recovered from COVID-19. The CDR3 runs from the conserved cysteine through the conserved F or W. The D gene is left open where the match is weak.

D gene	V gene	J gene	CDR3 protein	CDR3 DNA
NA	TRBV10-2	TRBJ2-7	CASSESRTVYSYEQYF	TGCGCCAGCAGTGAGTCGAGGACAGTTTACTCCTACGAGCAGTACTTC
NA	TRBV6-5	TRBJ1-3	CASSRGGGNTIYF	TGTGCCAGCAGTAGGGGAGGCGGAAACACCATATATTTT
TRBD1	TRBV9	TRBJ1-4	CASSVADEGGAEKLFF	TGTGCCAGCAGCGTAGCGGACGAAGGGGGCGCTGAAAAACTGTTTTTT
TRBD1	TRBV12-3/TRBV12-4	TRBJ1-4	CASRGTGREKLFF	TGTGCCAGCAGGGGGACAGGGCGGGAAAAACTGTTTTTT
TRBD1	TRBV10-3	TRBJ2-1	CAIRTPGTGGSGEQFF	TGTGCCATCAGGACCCCCGGGACAGGGGGTTCTGGTGAGCAGTTCTTC
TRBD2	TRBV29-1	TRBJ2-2	CSGGRVGTGELFF	TGCAGCGGGGGGAGGGTAGGAACCGGGGAGCTGTTTTTT
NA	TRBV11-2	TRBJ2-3	CASSLSSSTDTQYF	TGTGCCAGCAGCTTATCCAGTAGCACAGATACGCAGTATTTT
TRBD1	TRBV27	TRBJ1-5	CASSFSPDRAQPQHF	TGTGCCAGCAGTTTTTCCCCGGACAGGGCCCAGCCCCAGCATTTT
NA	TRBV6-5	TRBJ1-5	CASSFAGQPQHF	TGTGCCAGCAGTTTCGCGGGCCAGCCCCAGCATTTT
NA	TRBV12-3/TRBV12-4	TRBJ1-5	CASSLWSQPQHF	TGTGCCAGCAGTCTTTGGAGTCAGCCCCAGCATTTT